The source of this T cell receptor (beta chain) is a study of siplizumab effects on memory and regulatory T cells. Comments on this clone: Its specificity is not known.

This CDR3 region has 15 residues. V shed 0 bases and J shed 1 base, with 7 bases lying between them. Germline CDR1 and CDR2: MNHEY and SMNVEV (reference sequence). Data came from immunoSEQ multiplex PCR; TCRdb stores just in-frame clones and leaves some out. The data show over 100,000 clones, 85% to 95% seen once. Whole-study findings and limits: In siplizumab cultures, the suppressive function of proliferating Tregs remained unconfirmed. The mapping of alloreactive clones to unstimulated subsets covered only a minor fraction of them. Naive T cells, seemingly more diverse than memory cells, seemed major alloresponse contributors. Neither a naive nor a memory phenotype was assignable to roughly 75-97% of proliferating CD4+ or CD8+ clones.

Input material: Tregs sorted from blood. This sequence joins TRBV27 and TRBJ1-5; no reliable D call. The receptor was isolated from a human donor in good health. The CDR3 spells CASSLSTLSNQPQHF. CDR3 DNA: TGTGCCAGCAGTTTATCGACCCTGAGCAATCAGCCCCAGCATTTT.